Below, 18 T cell receptor beta chains from the same sample are listed, as sequenced in a study of shared clonotypes between healthy human individuals. Profiled with immunoSEQ multiplex PCR; TCRdb holds only in-frame clones, not every one. The sample lists approximately 980,000 clones; less than 85% were seen once. The sample taken for sequencing was memory CD4+ T cells sorted from blood. Subset indicated: CD45RA-negative fraction. Every receptor here comes from a man aged 18 to 30 in good health.

The chain uses TRBV28 and TRBJ2-3; 11 bases match TRBD2. CDR1 and CDR2 (germline): MDHEN, SYDVKM. The CDR3 runs to 15 residues. J lost 3 bases, V lost 4 bases, and 3 bases had no gene match. The CDR3 bases are TGTGCCAGCAGTTATAGCGGGGGGGCAACAGATACGCAGTATTTT. It yields the protein CASSYSGGATDTQYF.

The count of this clone is one. The chain couples TRBV6-5 to TRBJ2-1, with D possibly TRBD2 on 6 matching bases. CDR3 length: 15 amino acids. Trimming took 6 bases from V and 0 from J, leaving 12 bases between them. The germline V gene encodes CDR1 MNHEY and CDR2 SVGAGI. CDR3 bases: TGTGCCAGCAGCCTTAGCGGCCTCTCCTACAATGAGCAGTTCTTC. Translation: CASSLSGLSYNEQFF.

The rearrangement links TRBV5-1 to TRBJ1-2, with D uncertain. Germline V gives CDR1 SGHRS, CDR2 YFSETQ. Trimming left V 1 base short and J 10 bases short, with 23 bases between. The CDR3 has 16 residues. Written as DNA, the CDR3 is TGCGCCAGCAGCTTGTCTGGGGAGAATTTCCAATGGGACTACACCTTC. Encoded protein: CASSLSGENFQWDYTF.

This clone has only one observation. CDR3 DNA sequence: TGTGCCAGCAGTCGTGATCCGGGAGCCCAAGAGACCCAGTACTTC. It translates to CASSRDPGAQETQYF. The chain joins TRBV6-1 to TRBJ2-5, with a possible D match to TRBD2 (6 bases). This CDR3 has 15 residues. CDR1 MNHNS and CDR2 SASEGT come from the germline V gene. V was clipped by 5 bases and J by 1 base, with 14 bases between them.

The chain has TRBV10-3 and TRBJ2-7, with 10 positions matching TRBD1. The CDR3 extends over 13 amino acids. The germline V gene encodes CDR1 ENHRY and CDR2 SYGVKD. Losses at the gene ends were 7 bases for V and 3 bases for J; bases not matched to a gene: 3. Here the CDR3 reads CAINWDRGYEQYF. Written as DNA, the CDR3 is TGTGCCATCAATTGGGACAGGGGCTACGAGCAGTACTTC.

V is TRBV6-6 and J is TRBJ1-5; TRBD1 matches at 7 bases. The CDR3 extends over 15 amino acids. Looked up from germline, CDR1 is MNHNY and CDR2 is SVGAGI (reference sequence). With 6 bases clipped from V and 4 bases from J, the junction kept 9 bases outside the gene matches. In DNA form, the CDR3 reads TGTGCCAGCAGCATAAGACAGGGCTCAAATCAGCCCCAGCATTTT. Translation gives CASSIRQGSNQPQHF.

The chain is built from TRBV7-9 and TRBJ2-2, with D possibly TRBD2 on 5 matching bases. V shed 0 bases and J shed 6 bases, with 11 bases lying between them. The CDR3 loop spans 15 amino acids. Per germline, CDR1 SEHNR and CDR2 FQNEAQ (reference sequence). CDR3 bases: TGTGCCAGCAGCTTAGCGGGGATGGAGGCCGGGGAGCTGTTTTTT. This translates into CASSLAGMEAGELFF.

In this sample, this clone turned up once. The V and J genes are TRBV5-4 and TRBJ1-4; a possible D gene is TRBD1 (5 bases). The germline CDR1 and CDR2 sequences are SGHNT and YYREEE (reference sequence). The V gene lost 1 base and the J gene lost 5 bases, with 9 bases spanning the gap. CDR3 length: 14 residues. The CDR3 loop is CASSLSGGNEKLFF. The CDR3 region has the DNA TGTGCCAGCAGCTTGTCTGGGGGAAATGAAAAACTGTTTTTT.

This clone was found once. The chain links TRBV4-3 to TRBJ2-6; tentatively, D is TRBD1 or TRBD2 (5 bases each). This CDR3 comprises 19 residues. Germline lookup yields CDR1 LGHNA and CDR2 YSLEER. Trimming pared 0 bases from V and 0 bases from J, leaving 15 bases between. The CDR3 spells CASSQEFGTVSSGANVLTF. The CDR3 DNA follows: TGCGCCAGCAGCCAAGAGTTTGGGACGGTTAGCTCTGGGGCCAACGTCCTGACTTTC.

The chain couples TRBV10-3 to TRBJ1-2; 7 bases line up with TRBD1. Germline CDR1 ENHRY, CDR2 SYGVKD. The CDR3 is 12 residues long. V shed 5 bases and J 6 bases; nucleotides not matched to a gene: 3. CDR3 DNA: TGTGCCATCAGTACCGGGACAGATGGCTACACCTTC. Protein product: CAISTGTDGYTF.

The V gene is TRBV2, the J gene TRBJ2-2; TRBD1 agrees at 10 bases. CDR1 and CDR2 from the germline V gene are SNHLY and FYNNEI. The CDR3 runs to 15 residues. The junction had 5 bases not matched to a gene; V was cut back by 4 bases and J by 6 bases. The CDR3 sequence is CASSVVGQGAGELFF. The CDR3 DNA reads TGTGCCAGCAGTGTCGTTGGACAGGGGGCCGGGGAGCTGTTTTTT.

The chain employs TRBV11-2 and TRBJ2-6; D may be TRBD1 or TRBD2 (6 bases each). Germline V gives CDR1 SGHAT, CDR2 FQNNGV. This CDR3 spans 16 amino acids. Trimming stripped 5 bases from V and 2 bases from J, with 13 bases between. The CDR3 DNA reads TGTGCCAGCAGCCAAGGGGGGACGGCTGGGGCCAACGTCCTGACTTTC. It codes for CASSQGGTAGANVLTF.

This clone appeared once. The genes are TRBV18 and TRBJ1-2; a weak D match, TRBD1 (6 bases). Trimming took off 2 bases at V and 8 bases at J, with 12 bases between the two ends. Germline values: CDR1 KGHSH, CDR2 LQKENI. The CDR3 covers 13 residues. Here the CDR3 reads CASSPNEGGGYTF. CDR3 nucleotides: TGTGCCAGCTCACCAAACGAGGGGGGCGGCTACACCTTC.

The rearrangement links TRBV15 to TRBJ1-5; no clear D. The CDR3 has 15 amino acids. Trimming removed 0 bases at V and 7 bases at J, with 13 bases between. Looked up from germline, CDR1 is LNHNV and CDR2 is YYDKDF (reference sequence). This chain's CDR3 is CATSRDYSGPQPQHF. In DNA form, the CDR3 reads TGTGCCACCAGCAGAGATTACAGCGGACCCCAGCCCCAGCATTTT. Full variable domain (outside the CDR3, taken from reference TRBV15 and TRBJ1-5): DAMVIQNPRYQVTQFGKPVTLSCSQTLNHNVMYWYQQKSSQAPKLLFHYYDKDFNNEADTPDNFQSRRPNTSFCFLDIRSPGLGDTAMYLCATSRDYSGPQPQHFGDGTRLSIL.

This clone was observed a few times. The chain carries TRBV14 and TRBJ2-7, with D unresolved. There are 15 residues in the CDR3. Germline lookup yields CDR1 SGHDN and CDR2 FVKESK. V lost 1 base to trimming and J lost 4 bases, with 14 bases between them. CDR3 sequence: CASSQGANPVYEQYF. The CDR3 nucleotides read TGTGCCAGCAGCCAAGGGGCTAATCCCGTTTACGAGCAGTACTTC.

This clone appeared many times. The chain carries TRBV7-8 and TRBJ2-1; TRBD2 matches 7 bases. CDR3 length equals 13 residues. V trimming: 5 bases; J trimming: 12 bases; junction bases outside the gene matches: 10. The germline CDR1 and CDR2 sequences are SGHVS and FQNEAQ. The CDR3 loop reads CASSAHSGYLQFF. CDR3 DNA sequence: TGTGCCAGCAGCGCCCATAGCGGGTACTTGCAGTTCTTC.

This chain links TRBV5-5 with TRBJ1-2, with TRBD1 matching over 7 bases. Germline CDR1 reads SGHKS; CDR2 reads YYEKEE (reference sequence). Trimming removed 5 bases from V and 4 bases from J; junction bases left unmatched: 14. CDR3 length equals 16 residues. The CDR3 DNA is TGTGCCAGCAGGCGATTGTACGAGGGGGCATCCTATGGCTACACCTTC. Translation gives CASRRLYEGASYGYTF.

The V call is TRBV27, the J call TRBJ2-7; 11 bases fit TRBD1. Germline loops: CDR1 MNHEY, CDR2 SMNVEV (reference sequence). Trimming cost V 4 bases and J 0 bases; bases outside gene matches: 11. The CDR3 totals 18 residues. The CDR3 coding sequence is TGTGCCAGCAGTTCTTCCGGACAGGGGGCCCCTTTCTCCTACGAGCAGTACTTC. This sequence encodes CASSSSGQGAPFSYEQYF.